This T cell receptor (beta chain) comes out of a study of T cell responses to AZD1222 COVID-19 vaccine. The CDR3 covers 15 residues. Germline lookup yields CDR1 LGHNA and CDR2 YSLEER. Trimming cost V 1 base and J 7 bases, with 16 bases left between them. Method: immunoSEQ multiplex PCR; TCRdb's copy keeps in-frame clones and lacks some. The sample consists of tens of thousands of clones, more than 75% of them appearing once. Specimen: peripheral blood, collected on day 0 of MenACWY control vaccination. The clonotype was recovered from an adult in good health. The chain recombines TRBV4-3 with TRBJ1-2; D might be TRBD1 (6 bases). CDR3 bases: TGCGCCAGCAGCCAAGGCCGGGGGGGGCCTAGTGGCTACACCTTC. Its translation: CASSQGRGGPSGYTF.